This T cell receptor (beta chain) was documented in a study of shared clonotypes between healthy human individuals. Overall study results and limits: Despite large depth, sorted-subset datasets appeared incompletely sequenced. The donor pool, a small one, limited the genetic and exposure-history diversity represented.

On this clone: Antigen unknown.

Deletions cut 2 bases from V and 5 bases from J, with 9 bases between. The CDR3 extends over 13 amino acids. In germline, CDR1 is MDHEN, CDR2 SYDVKM. Sequencing was performed with immunoSEQ multiplex PCR; in TCRdb, only in-frame clones are kept and a portion is missing. This table holds more than 2,000,000 clones, about 92% found once. The study separated CD4+ cells into CD45RA+ naive and CD45RA-negative memory subsets. The clonotype was recovered from a man between 18 and 35 years old in good health. Sample: naive CD4+ T cells sorted from blood. Subset defined: CD45RA+ positively selected. V and J are TRBV28 and TRBJ2-5, with a tentative D call TRBD1 (5 bases). The CDR3 DNA reads as TGTGCCAGCAGTTTACTGGGGCGGGAGACCCAGTACTTC. This codes for CASSLLGRETQYF. The full variable domain, rest sourced from reference TRBV28 and TRBJ2-5, is DVKVTQSSRYLVKRTGEKVFLECVQDMDHENMFWYRQDPGLGLRLIYFSYDVKMKEKGDIPEGYSVSREKKERFSLILESASTNQTSMYLCASSLLGRETQYFGPGTRLLVL.